This T cell receptor beta chain was sequenced in a study of T cell responses to AZD1222 COVID-19 vaccine. Study details: Doses given second, at about 4 or about 12 weeks, were pooled.

General observations from the study: Nearly half of unique spike-specific TCRs reportedly avoided B.1.351 and B.1.1.7 mutated regions. Most donors were white British, females outnumbered males, and clonal diversity was possibly underestimated. Among vaccine-associated CD4 TCRs, coverage spanned spike, with dominance at 160-218 and 743-854.

Germline lookup yields CDR1 LNHDA and CDR2 SQIVND (reference sequence). The CDR3 extends over 15 amino acids. Trimming took 5 bases from V and 7 from J, leaving 17 bases between them. Note on this clone: What it recognizes is unknown.

TCRdb's copy holds only in-frame clones and misses some; the assay was immunoSEQ multiplex PCR. The profile shows some 120,000 clones, roughly 85% of them singletons. The TCR sequence derives from an adult in good health. This chain joins TRBV19 and TRBJ1-4; TRBD1 might be the D (5 bases). This sample comprised peripheral blood, obtained on day 0 of AZD1222 vaccination. CDR3 sequence reads: CASSSFGQGGEKLFF. For the CDR3, the DNA is TGTGCCAGTAGTTCTTTCGGTCAGGGTGGTGAAAAACTGTTTTTT.